A selection of T cell receptor beta chains follows, all from one sample in a study of CD8+ T cells in alopecia areata. Assay: immunoSEQ multiplex PCR; the TCRdb copy retains only in-frame clones and omits some. The table has some 170,000 clones, approximately 70% seen once. This specimen was CD8+ T cells sorted from blood, taken at week 0. The receptors come from a human donor with alopecia areata. The CDR3 runs from the conserved cysteine through the conserved F or W. The D gene is left open where the match is weak. Clone size is stated in some rows and not others, as once, few, many or a class when expanded.

NA,TRBJ1-2,TRBV28,NA,TGTGCCAGCAGTTTATCGACGGGATATGGCTACACCTTC,CASSLSTGYGYTF
TRBD2,TRBJ2-3,TRBV7-3,many,TGTGCCAGCAGCCCGGGGGGGCCTGCAGATACGCAGTATTTT,CASSPGGPADTQYF
NA,TRBJ1-1,TRBV29-1,NA,TGCAGCGTTGAAGGGGTGGGGCGGGTCACTGAAGCTTTCTTT,CSVEGVGRVTEAFF
NA,TRBJ1-5,TRBV7-8,NA,TGTGCCAGCAGCTTAAACTTAGCCAAGATTAGCAATCAGCCCCAGCATTTT,CASSLNLAKISNQPQHF
NA,TRBJ2-2,TRBV27,NA,TGTGCCAGCAGTTTTGCCGGGAACACCGGGGAGCTGTTTTTT,CASSFAGNTGELFF
NA,TRBJ2-2,TRBV15,medium-sized,TGTGCCACCAGCCCGCGGACCCCCCAAACCGGGGAGCTGTTTTTT,CATSPRTPQTGELFF
NA,TRBJ2-7,TRBV10-3,NA,TGTGCCATCAGTGAAGGGACCTACGAGCAGTACTTC,CAISEGTYEQYF
NA,TRBJ2-3,TRBV5-1,once,TGCGCCAGCAGCTCCAGGGTGAGGCATAGAGGGTATACGCAGTATTTT,CASSSRVRHRGYTQYF
NA,TRBJ1-4,TRBV9,few,TGTGCCAGCAGCGTAGGAGGGGGTTCAACTAATGAAAAACTGTTTTTT,CASSVGGGSTNEKLFF
NA,TRBJ2-1,TRBV2,NA,TGTGCCAGCCCGGGGCGGGGAAATGTCAATGAGCAGTTCTTC,CASPGRGNVNEQFF
NA,TRBJ1-2,TRBV27,NA,TGTGCCAGCAGTTCCGGCCAGCGAGTCGGCTACACCTTC,CASSSGQRVGYTF
NA,TRBJ1-2,TRBV20-1,NA,TGCAGTGCTAGAACGGGTGATGGCTACACCTTC,CSARTGDGYTF
TRBD1,TRBJ2-5,TRBV30,few,TGTGCCTGGAGCCCGGGACAGGGGGCTGTGGCGACCCAGTACTTC,CAWSPGQGAVATQYF
TRBD2,TRBJ2-5,TRBV5-1,NA,TGCGCCAGCAGCTTTCACCGCGGGGGGCCGTACCAAGAGACCCAGTACTTC,CASSFHRGGPYQETQYF
NA,TRBJ2-3,TRBV7-9,NA,TGTGCCAGCAGCTACGGGACCCGCCCAGATACGCAGTATTTT,CASSYGTRPDTQYF
TRBD1,TRBJ2-7,TRBV30,few,TGTGCCTGGAGTGTACAGGGCTCGGGACAGGTCCGACTCCGTTACGAGCAGTACTTC,CAWSVQGSGQVRLRYEQYF
NA,TRBJ2-5,TRBV6-5,NA,TGTGCCAGCAGTTCCTCCGGGGGGACACAAGAGACCCAGTACTTC,CASSSSGGTQETQYF
NA,TRBJ1-1,TRBV27,NA,TGTGCCAGCAGTCCCTTTTTTCAGAACACTGAAGCTTTCTTT,CASSPFFQNTEAFF
NA,TRBJ2-7,TRBV19,NA,TGTGCCAGTAGTTCGATACGGGACAATTTCGGGGGGCAGTACTTC,CASSSIRDNFGGQYF
NA,TRBJ2-5,TRBV29-1,few,TGCAGCGTTGAAGTGGGGGTAGGAACCCCAGAGACCCAGTACTTC,CSVEVGVGTPETQYF
TRBD2,TRBJ2-3,TRBV7-8,NA,TGTGCCAGCAGACTTAGCGGGGGTAGGGGAGATACGCAGTATTTT,CASRLSGGRGDTQYF
NA,TRBJ2-3,TRBV2,NA,TGTGCCAGCCGGGGGGATACGCAGTATTTT,CASRGDTQYF
NA,TRBJ2-7,TRBV6-6,NA,TGTGCCAGCAGCCACGACTACGAGCAGTACTTC,CASSHDYEQYF
NA,TRBJ1-1,TRBV7-6,NA,TGTGCCAGCAGCTTAGCTTGGCAGGGGCCTGAAGCTTTCTTT,CASSLAWQGPEAFF
TRBD2,TRBJ2-4,TRBV5-1,NA,TGCGCCAGCAGCGGGAACACTAGGGACGGCAGGACTAGAGAATCAAACATTCAGTACTTC,CASSGNTRDGRTRESNIQYF
TRBD2,TRBJ2-1,TRBV7-8,NA,TGTGCCAGCAGCCTAACTAGCGGGGGGGCCTACAATGAGCAGTTCTTC,CASSLTSGGAYNEQFF
NA,TRBJ2-5,TRBV5-4,NA,TGTGCCAGCAGGCTGGACGGAGATACGGAGACCCAGTACTTC,CASRLDGDTETQYF
NA,TRBJ1-1,TRBV9,NA,TGTGCCAGCTCCCTTATGAACACTGAAGCTTTCTTT,CASSLMNTEAFF
NA,TRBJ2-1,TRBV19,once,TGTGCCAGTAATAGGTACAATGAGCAGTTCTTC,CASNRYNEQFF
NA,TRBJ2-2,TRBV30,NA,TGTGCCTGTCCCCCCGCGCATAACACCGGGGAGCTGTTTTTT,CACPPAHNTGELFF
TRBD2,TRBJ2-7,TRBV5-1,NA,TGCGCCAGCAGCTTCGGGACTAGCAGCTACGAGCAGTACTTC,CASSFGTSSYEQYF
NA,TRBJ1-1,TRBV9,NA,TGTGCCAGCAGGTCGGACAGGAACACTGAAGCTTTCTTT,CASRSDRNTEAFF
TRBD2,TRBJ2-2,TRBV13,few,TGTGCCAGCAGCTTAAAGCTAGCGGGAGCAACCGGGGAGCTGTTTTTT,CASSLKLAGATGELFF
NA,TRBJ2-3,TRBV29-1,NA,TGCAGCGTTGTGGGGGCAGGGGCGAGCACAGATACGCAGTATTTT,CSVVGAGASTDTQYF
TRBD1,TRBJ2-7,TRBV5-6,NA,TGTGCCAGCAGCTTGGGGACAGGGGTCTACGAGCAGTACTTC,CASSLGTGVYEQYF
NA,TRBJ2-5,TRBV7-9,once,TGTGCCAGCAGCTTAGATGGCATCCAAGAGACCCAGTACTTC,CASSLDGIQETQYF
TRBD1,TRBJ1-1,TRBV29-1,once,TGCAGCGTTGAGACAGGGTCGGGCACTGAAGCTTTCTTT,CSVETGSGTEAFF
NA,TRBJ2-2,TRBV30,NA,TGTGCCTGGAGTGTCTCTCCGATCGCAGGGCGTCCCACCGGGGAGCTGTTTTTT,CAWSVSPIAGRPTGELFF
NA,TRBJ2-5,TRBV7-6,NA,TGTGCCAGCAGCTTAGCAAGGGAGACCCAGTACTTC,CASSLARETQYF
NA,TRBJ2-3,TRBV30,NA,TGTGCCTGGAGTGGTCAGGGGGGAAGGACAGATACGCAGTATTTT,CAWSGQGGRTDTQYF
TRBD2,TRBJ2-4,TRBV7-9,NA,TGTGCCAGCAGCCCCGTGATGTGGACTAGCGGGGGAAACATTCAGTACTTC,CASSPVMWTSGGNIQYF
NA,TRBJ1-3,TRBV13,few,TGTGCCAGCAGCCAGCGAACAGGGTTCTCTGGAAACACCATATATTTT,CASSQRTGFSGNTIYF
NA,TRBJ1-5,TRBV2,once,TGTGCCAGCAGTGAATATCGGGGGGAAGGGCAGCCCCAGCATTTT,CASSEYRGEGQPQHF
NA,TRBJ1-6,TRBV23-1,NA,TGCGCCAGCCTTCTCAACCGTAAGCAGCGTTATGCGCCCCTCCACTTT,CASLLNRKQRYAPLHF
TRBD2,TRBJ2-3,TRBV10-2,NA,TGCGCCAGCAGTCTGACTAGCGGGGGCCCCACAGATACGCAGTATTTT,CASSLTSGGPTDTQYF
NA,TRBJ2-3,TRBV5-6,NA,TGTGCCAGCAGCTTGTGGGGCGGACCCCAATCCACAGATACGCAGTATTTT,CASSLWGGPQSTDTQYF
TRBD1,TRBJ2-7,TRBV7-9,NA,TGTGCCAGTTCAAGGACAGGGCCGGAGTACTTC,CASSRTGPEYF
NA,TRBJ2-7,TRBV15,NA,TGTGCCACCAGCAGCGTTGGGAAGGACGGCTACCCCTACGAGCAGTACTTC,CATSSVGKDGYPYEQYF
NA,TRBJ2-1,TRBV7-2,few,TGTGCCAGCAGCTTAAAGCGGTACAATGAGCAGTTCTTC,CASSLKRYNEQFF
TRBD1,TRBJ2-7,TRBV9,NA,TGTGCCAGCAGCCACCGGGACAGGTCCCACGAGCAGTACTTC,CASSHRDRSHEQYF